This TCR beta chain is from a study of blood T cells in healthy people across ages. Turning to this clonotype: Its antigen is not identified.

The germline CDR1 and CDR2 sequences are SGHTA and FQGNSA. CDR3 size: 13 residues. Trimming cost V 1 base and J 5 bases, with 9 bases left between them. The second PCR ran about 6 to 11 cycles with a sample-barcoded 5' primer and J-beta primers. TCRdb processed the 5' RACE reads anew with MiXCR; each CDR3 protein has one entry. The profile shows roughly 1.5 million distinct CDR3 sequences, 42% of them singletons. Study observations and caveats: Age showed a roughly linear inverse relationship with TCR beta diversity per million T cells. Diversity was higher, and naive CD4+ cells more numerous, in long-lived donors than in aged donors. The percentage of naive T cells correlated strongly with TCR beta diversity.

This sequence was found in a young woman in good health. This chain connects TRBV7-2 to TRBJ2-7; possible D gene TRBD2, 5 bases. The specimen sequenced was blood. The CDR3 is CASSLDRRDEQYF. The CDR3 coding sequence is TGTGCCAGCAGCTTAGATAGGCGGGACGAGCAGTACTTC. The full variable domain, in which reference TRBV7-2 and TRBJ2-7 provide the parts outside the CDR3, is GAGVSQSPSNKVTEKGKDVELRCDPISGHTALYWYRQSLGQGLEFLIYFQGNSAPDKSGLPSDRFSAERTGGSVSTLTIQRTQQEDSAVYLCASSLDRRDEQYFGPGTRLTVT.